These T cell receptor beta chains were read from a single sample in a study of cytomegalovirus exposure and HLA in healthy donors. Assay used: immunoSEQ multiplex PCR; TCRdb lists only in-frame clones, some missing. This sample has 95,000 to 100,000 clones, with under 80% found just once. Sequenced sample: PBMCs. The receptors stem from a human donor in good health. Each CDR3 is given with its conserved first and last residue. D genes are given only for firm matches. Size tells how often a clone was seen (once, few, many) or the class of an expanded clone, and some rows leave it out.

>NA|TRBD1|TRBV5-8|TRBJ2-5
TGTGCCAGCAGCTGGGGACAGGTGGCTCCGGGGGAGACCCAGTACTTC
CASSWGQVAPGETQYF
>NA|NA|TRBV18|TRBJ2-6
TGTGCCAGCTCACCGCAGTCTGGGGCCAACGTCCTGACTTTC
CASSPQSGANVLTF
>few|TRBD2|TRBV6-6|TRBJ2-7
TGTGCCAGTGGAGGAATAGCGGGAGTATTGGAGCAGTACTTC
CASGGIAGVLEQYF
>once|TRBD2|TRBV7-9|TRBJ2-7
TGTGCCAGCAGCTTAGGAGGCGGGAGGTCCAACTACGAGCAGTACTTC
CASSLGGGRSNYEQYF
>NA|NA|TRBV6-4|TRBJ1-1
TGTGCCAGCAGTGGTGACCGAGGAAACACTGAAGCTTTCTTT
CASSGDRGNTEAFF
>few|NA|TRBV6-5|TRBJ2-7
TGTGCCAGCAGTGTGAACAGGATGAGCTCCTACGAGCAGTACTTC
CASSVNRMSSYEQYF
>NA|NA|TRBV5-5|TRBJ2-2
TGTGCCAGCAGCCTTACGGACGGGGGCACCGGGGAGCTGTTTTTT
CASSLTDGGTGELFF
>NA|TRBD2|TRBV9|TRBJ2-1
TGTGCCAGCAGCGTAGAGTTAGCGGGAGGGCCGTACAATGAGCAGTTCTTC
CASSVELAGGPYNEQFF
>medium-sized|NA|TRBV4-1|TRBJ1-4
TGCGCCAGCAGCCCCGAGCCTGGTCTTAATGAAAAACTGTTTTTT
CASSPEPGLNEKLFF
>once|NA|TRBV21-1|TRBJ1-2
TGTGCCAGCAGCAAAGTGGAGGACAGCGGCTATGGCTACACCTTC
CASSKVEDSGYGYTF
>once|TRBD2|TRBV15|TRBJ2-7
TGTGCCACCAGCAGAGTCGGGGCGGGGGGGGCCTACGAGCAGTACTTC
CATSRVGAGGAYEQYF
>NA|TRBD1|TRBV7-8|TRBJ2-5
TGTGCCAGCAGCTTAGCGAGTTTCAGGACAGGGGAGACCCAGTACTTC
CASSLASFRTGETQYF
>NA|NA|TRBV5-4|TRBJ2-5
TGTGCCAGCAGCTCCACCAGGGTAGTAAGGGAGACCCAGTACTTC
CASSSTRVVRETQYF
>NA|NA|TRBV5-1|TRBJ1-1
TGCGCCAGCACCGTCAACCGCGGGGGGAATGAAGCTTTCTTT
CASTVNRGGNEAFF
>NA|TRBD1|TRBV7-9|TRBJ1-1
TGTGCCACCAGTATCCGACAGGGTTACACTGAAGCTTTCTTT
CATSIRQGYTEAFF
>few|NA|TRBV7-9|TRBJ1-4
TGTGCCAGCAGCTCCCGTGGGAGTTTGTTTTTT
CASSSRGSLFF
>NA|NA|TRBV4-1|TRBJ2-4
TGCGCCAGCAGCCAACTAGACGGTGCGCTAGCCAAAAACATTCAGTACTTC
CASSQLDGALAKNIQYF
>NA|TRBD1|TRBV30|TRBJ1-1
TGTGCCTGGAGTGTACCCCCGGGACAGTCGATGACTGAAGCTTTCTTT
CAWSVPPGQSMTEAFF
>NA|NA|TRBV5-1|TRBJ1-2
TGCGCCAGCAGCCTCGGGGGGGGAGGTGACTATGGCTACCCCTTC
CASSLGGGGDYGYPF
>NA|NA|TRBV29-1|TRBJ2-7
TGCAGCGTTCAGGGCTTTGACGAGCAGTACTTC
CSVQGFDEQYF
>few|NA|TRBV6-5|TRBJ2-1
TGTGCCAGCAGTTATGAGGGTAGTGAGCAGTTCTTC
CASSYEGSEQFF
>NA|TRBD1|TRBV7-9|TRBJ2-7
TGTGCCAGCAGCTTAACAACCGGGACAGGGATCAGCGAGCAGTACTTC
CASSLTTGTGISEQYF
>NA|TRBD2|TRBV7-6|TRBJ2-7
TGTGCCAGCAGCTCGCGCATACTAGCGGGGCTGGACGAGCAGTACTTC
CASSSRILAGLDEQYF
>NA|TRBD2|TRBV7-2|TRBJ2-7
TGTGCCAGCAGAAACAGAGCGGGAGGATCGTACGAGCAGTACTTC
CASRNRAGGSYEQYF
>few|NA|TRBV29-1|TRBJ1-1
TGCAGCGTCGCGGGACGGATGAACACTGAAGCTTTCTTT
CSVAGRMNTEAFF
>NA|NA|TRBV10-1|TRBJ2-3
TGCGCCAGCAGTGAGTTGGACAGCCGCACAGATACGCAGTATTTT
CASSELDSRTDTQYF
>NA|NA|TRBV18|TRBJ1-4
TGTGCCAGCTCAACAACCGAAAAACTGTTTTTT
CASSTTEKLFF
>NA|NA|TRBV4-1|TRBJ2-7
TGCGCCAGCAGCCCCAGACAGGTACCCTACGAGCAGTACTTC
CASSPRQVPYEQYF
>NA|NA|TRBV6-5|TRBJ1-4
TGTGCCAGCAGTTACCTTCAGGGTACCGGCGAAAAACTGTTTTTT
CASSYLQGTGEKLFF
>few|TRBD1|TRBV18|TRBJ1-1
TGTGCCAGCTCACCAAAAACAGGGGGCACTGAAGCTTTCTTT
CASSPKTGGTEAFF
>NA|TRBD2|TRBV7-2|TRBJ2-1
TGTGCCAGCAGCTTAGCGACCGGGAGGAATGAGCAGTTCTTC
CASSLATGRNEQFF
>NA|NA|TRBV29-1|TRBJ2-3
TGCAGCGTGAGTGCGGGAGATACGCAGTATTTT
CSVSAGDTQYF
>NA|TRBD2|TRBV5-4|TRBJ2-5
TGTGCCAGCAGCCGACCTAGCGGGGTGACCTCGGAAACCCAGTACTTC
CASSRPSGVTSETQYF
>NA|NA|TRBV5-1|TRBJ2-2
TGCGCCAGCAGCTTGGTGGAGGGCGGGGAGCTGTTTTTT
CASSLVEGGELFF
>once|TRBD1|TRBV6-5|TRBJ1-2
TGTGCCAGCAGTTACCCCACGACAGGGCCCCAGAGAGGCTACACCTTC
CASSYPTTGPQRGYTF
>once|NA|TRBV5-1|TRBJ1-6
TGCGCCAGCAGCCTAGGATCCGGTGGGGCTCAAGATCCCCTCCACTTT
CASSLGSGGAQDPLHF
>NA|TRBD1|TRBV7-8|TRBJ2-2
TGTGCCAGCAGCTCCAGGGGGCTAAACACCGGGGAGCTGTTTTTT
CASSSRGLNTGELFF
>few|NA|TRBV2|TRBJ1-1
TGTGCCAGCAGTGGGTCGGGGGGGAACACTGAAGCTTTCTTT
CASSGSGGNTEAFF
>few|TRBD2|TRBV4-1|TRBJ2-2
TGCGCCAGCAGACAGAGCGGGGGGGTTGCCACCGGGGAGCTGTTTTTT
CASRQSGGVATGELFF
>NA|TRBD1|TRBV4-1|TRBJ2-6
TGCGCCAGCAGCCAAGATCAGGGGGCGACGGGGGCCAACGTCCTGACTTTC
CASSQDQGATGANVLTF
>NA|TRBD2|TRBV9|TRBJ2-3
TGTGCCAGCAGCCTAACATGGCGCGGGAGGGGGGTTGATACGCAGTATTTT
CASSLTWRGRGVDTQYF
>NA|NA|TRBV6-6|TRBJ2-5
TGTGCCAGCGGGGTCCGGAGGGCCCAGGGAGAGACCCAGTACTTC
CASGVRRAQGETQYF
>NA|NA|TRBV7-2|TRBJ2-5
TGTGCCAGCAGCTTAGACATCCAAACGGAGACCCAGTACTTC
CASSLDIQTETQYF
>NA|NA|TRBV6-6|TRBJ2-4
TGTGCCAGCAGTTACTCATTGGACAGACAAGAGGGCATTCAGTACTTC
CASSYSLDRQEGIQYF
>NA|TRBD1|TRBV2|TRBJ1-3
TGTGCCAGCAGCCTGGACAGGACAAGTGGAAACACCATATATTTT
CASSLDRTSGNTIYF
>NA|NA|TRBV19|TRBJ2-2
TGTGCCAGTAGTATATTCTCCGGGGAGCTGTTTTTT
CASSIFSGELFF
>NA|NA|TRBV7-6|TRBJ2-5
TGTGCCAGCAGCTTATCGCTAGCCGAACTTGGAGAGACCCAGTACTTC
CASSLSLAELGETQYF